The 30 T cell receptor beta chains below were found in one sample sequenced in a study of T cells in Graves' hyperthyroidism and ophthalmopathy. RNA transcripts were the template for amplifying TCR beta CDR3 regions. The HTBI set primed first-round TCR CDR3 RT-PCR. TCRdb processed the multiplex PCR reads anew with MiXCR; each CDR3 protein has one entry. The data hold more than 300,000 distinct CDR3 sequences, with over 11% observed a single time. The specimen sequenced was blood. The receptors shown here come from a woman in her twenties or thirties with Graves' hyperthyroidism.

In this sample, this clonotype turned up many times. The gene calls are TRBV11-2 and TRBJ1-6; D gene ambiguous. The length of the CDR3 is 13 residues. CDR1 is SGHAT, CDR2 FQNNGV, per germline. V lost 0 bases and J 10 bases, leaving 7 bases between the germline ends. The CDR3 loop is CASSLDPTSPLHF. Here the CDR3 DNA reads TGTGCCAGCAGCTTAGATCCTACGTCACCCCTCCACTTT.

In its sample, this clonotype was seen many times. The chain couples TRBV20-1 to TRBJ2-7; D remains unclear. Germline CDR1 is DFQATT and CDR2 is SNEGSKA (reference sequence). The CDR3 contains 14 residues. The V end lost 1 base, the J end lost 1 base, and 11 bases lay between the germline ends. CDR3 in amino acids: CSARVAGPSYEQYF. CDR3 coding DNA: TGCAGTGCTAGAGTGGCAGGTCCATCCTACGAGCAGTACTTC.

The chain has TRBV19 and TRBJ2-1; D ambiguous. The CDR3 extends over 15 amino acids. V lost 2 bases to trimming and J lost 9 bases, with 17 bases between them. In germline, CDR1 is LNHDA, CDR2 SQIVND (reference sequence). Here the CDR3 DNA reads TGTGCCAGTAGTATAAGAGAGGCCCTCTGGAGTGAGCAGTTCTTC. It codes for CASSIREALWSEQFF. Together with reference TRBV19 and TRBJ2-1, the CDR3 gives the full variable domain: DGGITQSPKYLFRKEGQNVTLSCEQNLNHDAMYWYRQDPGQGLRLIYYSQIVNDFQKGDIAEGYSVSREKKESFPLTVTSAQKNPTAFYLCASSIREALWSEQFFGPGTRLTVL.

The CDR3 is CASSPPDGIQETQYF. The CDR3, as DNA: TGTGCCAGCTCACCACCGGACGGTATCCAAGAGACCCAGTACTTC. This chain uses TRBV18 with TRBJ2-5; D not resolved. Trimming took off 0 bases at V and 1 base at J, with 9 bases between the two ends. CDR3 length: 15 residues. CDR1 and CDR2 (germline): KGHSH, LQKENI.

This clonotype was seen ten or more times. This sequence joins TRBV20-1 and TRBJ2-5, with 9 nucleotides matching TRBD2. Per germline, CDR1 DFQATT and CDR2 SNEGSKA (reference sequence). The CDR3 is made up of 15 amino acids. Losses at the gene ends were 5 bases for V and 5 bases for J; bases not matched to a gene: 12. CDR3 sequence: CSARREAGGWETQYF. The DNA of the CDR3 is TGCAGTGCTCGTCGAGAAGCGGGAGGTTGGGAGACCCAGTACTTC.

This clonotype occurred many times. The CDR3 sequence is CATAPLWTDTQYF. The CDR3, as DNA: TGTGCCACAGCTCCCCTTTGGACAGATACGCAGTATTTT. V gene TRBV6-1 combines with J gene TRBJ2-3, with D hard to call. Looked up from germline, CDR1 is MNHNS and CDR2 is SASEGT. The V gene lost 10 bases and the J gene lost 3 bases, with 14 bases spanning the gap. This CDR3 is 13 amino acids long.

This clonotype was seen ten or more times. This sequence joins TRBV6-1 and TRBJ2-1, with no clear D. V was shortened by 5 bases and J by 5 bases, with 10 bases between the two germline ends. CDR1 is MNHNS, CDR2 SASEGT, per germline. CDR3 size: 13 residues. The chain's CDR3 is CASSFKANNEQFF. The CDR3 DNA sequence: TGTGCCAGCAGTTTCAAAGCGAACAATGAGCAGTTCTTC.

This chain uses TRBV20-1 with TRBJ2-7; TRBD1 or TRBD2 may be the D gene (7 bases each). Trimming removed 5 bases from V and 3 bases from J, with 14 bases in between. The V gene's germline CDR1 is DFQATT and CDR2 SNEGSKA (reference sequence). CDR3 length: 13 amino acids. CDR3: CSAGGAGGYEQYF. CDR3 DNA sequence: TGCAGTGCTGGGGGGGCAGGGGGCTACGAGCAGTACTTC.

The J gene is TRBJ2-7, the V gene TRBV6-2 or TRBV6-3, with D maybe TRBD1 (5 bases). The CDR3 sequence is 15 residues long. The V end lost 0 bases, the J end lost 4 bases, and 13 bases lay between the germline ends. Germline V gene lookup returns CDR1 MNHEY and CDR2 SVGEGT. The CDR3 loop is CASSYSSDSRYEQYF. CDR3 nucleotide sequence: TGTGCCAGCAGTTACTCCAGTGACAGTAGATACGAGCAGTACTTC.

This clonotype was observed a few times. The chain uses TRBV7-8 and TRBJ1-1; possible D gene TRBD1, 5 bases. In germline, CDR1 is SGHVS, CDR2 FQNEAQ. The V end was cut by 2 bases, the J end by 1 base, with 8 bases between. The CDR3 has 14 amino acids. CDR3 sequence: CASSLPRGNTEAFF. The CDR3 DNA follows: TGTGCCAGCAGCTTACCGAGGGGGAACACTGAAGCTTTCTTT.

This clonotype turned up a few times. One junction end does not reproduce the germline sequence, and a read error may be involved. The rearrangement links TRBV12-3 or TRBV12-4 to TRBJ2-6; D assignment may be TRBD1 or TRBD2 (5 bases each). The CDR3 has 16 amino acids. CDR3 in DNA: TGTGCCAGCAGTCGGGGCTGGTCCTCTGGGGCCAACGTCCTGGCTTTC. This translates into CASSRGWSSGANVLAF.

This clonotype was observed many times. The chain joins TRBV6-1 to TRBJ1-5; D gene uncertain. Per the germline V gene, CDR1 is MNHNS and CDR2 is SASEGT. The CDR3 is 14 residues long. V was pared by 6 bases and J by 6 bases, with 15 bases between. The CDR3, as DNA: TGTGCCAGCAGGACCCCGGGAAGTGCTCAGCCCCAGCATTTT. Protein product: CASRTPGSAQPQHF.

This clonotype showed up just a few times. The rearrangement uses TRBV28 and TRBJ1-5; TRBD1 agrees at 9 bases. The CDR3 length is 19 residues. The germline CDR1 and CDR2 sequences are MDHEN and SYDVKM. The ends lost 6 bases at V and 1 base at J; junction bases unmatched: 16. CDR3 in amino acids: CASSQTGTGRGRSNQPQHF. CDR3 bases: TGTGCCAGCAGCCAAACCGGGACAGGGAGGGGGAGGAGCAATCAGCCCCAGCATTTT.

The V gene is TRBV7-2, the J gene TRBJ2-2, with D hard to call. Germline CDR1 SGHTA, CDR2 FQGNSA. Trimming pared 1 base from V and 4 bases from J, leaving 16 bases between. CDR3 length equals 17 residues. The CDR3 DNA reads TGTGCCAGCAGCTTAGGGGTGGGTCTAGTCGGCACCGGGGAGCTGTTTTTT. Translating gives CASSLGVGLVGTGELFF. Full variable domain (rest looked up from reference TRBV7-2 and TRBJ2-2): GAGVSQSPSNKVTEKGKDVELRCDPISGHTALYWYRQSLGQGLEFLIYFQGNSAPDKSGLPSDRFSAERTGGSVSTLTIQRTQQEDSAVYLCASSLGVGLVGTGELFFGEGSRLTVL.

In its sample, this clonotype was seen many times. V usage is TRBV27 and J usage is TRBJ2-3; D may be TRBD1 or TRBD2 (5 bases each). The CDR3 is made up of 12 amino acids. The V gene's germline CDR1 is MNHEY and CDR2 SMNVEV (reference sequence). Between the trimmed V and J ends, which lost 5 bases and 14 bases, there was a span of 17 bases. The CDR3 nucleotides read TGTGCCAGCAGTCCCCTCGAGGGGCGTCGGTATTTT. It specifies CASSPLEGRRYF.

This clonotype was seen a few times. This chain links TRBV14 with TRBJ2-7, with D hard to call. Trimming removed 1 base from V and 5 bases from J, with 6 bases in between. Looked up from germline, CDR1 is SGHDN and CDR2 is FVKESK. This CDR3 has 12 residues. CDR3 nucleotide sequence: TGTGCCAGCAGCCAAGGGGCCCACGAGCAGTACTTC. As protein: CASSQGAHEQYF.

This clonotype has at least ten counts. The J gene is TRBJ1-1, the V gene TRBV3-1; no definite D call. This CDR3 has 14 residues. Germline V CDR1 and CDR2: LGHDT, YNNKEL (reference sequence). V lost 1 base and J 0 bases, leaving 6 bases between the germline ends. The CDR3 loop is CASSQATVNTEAFF. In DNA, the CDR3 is TGTGCCAGCAGCCAAGCTACGGTGAACACTGAAGCTTTCTTT.

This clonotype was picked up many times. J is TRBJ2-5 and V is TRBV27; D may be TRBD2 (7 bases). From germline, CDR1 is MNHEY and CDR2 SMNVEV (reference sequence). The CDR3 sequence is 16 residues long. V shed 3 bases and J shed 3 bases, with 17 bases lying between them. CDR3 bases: TGTGCCAGCAGTTTGGCGGGGGCCAGCCAAAAAGAGACCCAGTACTTC. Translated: CASSLAGASQKETQYF.

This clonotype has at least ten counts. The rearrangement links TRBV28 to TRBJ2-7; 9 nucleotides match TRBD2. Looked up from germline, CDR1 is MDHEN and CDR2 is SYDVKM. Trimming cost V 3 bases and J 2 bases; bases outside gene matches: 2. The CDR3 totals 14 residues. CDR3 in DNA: TGTGCCAGCAGTTTGACTAGCGGTCCCTACGAGCAGTACTTC. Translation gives CASSLTSGPYEQYF.

The CDR3 sequence is CASSLRQGLTDTQYF. The CDR3 DNA is TGTGCCAGCTCACTACGACAGGGACTCACAGATACGCAGTATTTT. The V call is TRBV18, the J call TRBJ2-3; D perhaps matches TRBD1 (7 bases). Trimming shortened V by 4 bases and J by 2 bases, and 13 bases separated the two germline ends. Germline CDR1 is KGHSH and CDR2 is LQKENI. The CDR3 spans 15 residues. Combining the CDR3 with reference TRBV18 and TRBJ2-3 gives the whole variable domain NAGVMQNPRHLVRRRGQEARLRCSPMKGHSHVYWYRQLPEEGLKFMVYLQKENIIDESGMPKERFSAEFPKEGPSILRIQQVVRGDSAAYFCASSLRQGLTDTQYFGPGTRLTVL.

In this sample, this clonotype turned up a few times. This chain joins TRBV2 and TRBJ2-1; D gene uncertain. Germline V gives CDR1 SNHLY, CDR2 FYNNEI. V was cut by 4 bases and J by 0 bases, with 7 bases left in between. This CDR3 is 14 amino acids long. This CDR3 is CASSGLFSYNEQFF. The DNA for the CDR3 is TGTGCCAGCAGTGGACTGTTCTCCTACAATGAGCAGTTCTTC.

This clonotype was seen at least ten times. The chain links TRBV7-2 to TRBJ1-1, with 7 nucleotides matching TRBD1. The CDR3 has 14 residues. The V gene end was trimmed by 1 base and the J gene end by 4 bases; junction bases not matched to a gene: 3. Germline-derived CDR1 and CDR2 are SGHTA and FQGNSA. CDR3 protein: CASSLDRGITEAFF. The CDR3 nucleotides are TGTGCCAGCAGCTTAGACAGGGGAATCACTGAAGCTTTCTTT.

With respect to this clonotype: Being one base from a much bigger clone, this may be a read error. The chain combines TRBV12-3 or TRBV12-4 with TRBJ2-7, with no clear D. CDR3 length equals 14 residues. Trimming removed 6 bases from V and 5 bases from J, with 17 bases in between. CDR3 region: CASSRKQDPHEQYF. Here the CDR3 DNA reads TGTGCCAGCAGCCGGAAGCAGGACCCCCACGAGCAGTACTTC.

This CDR3 reads CASTGVVGANSPLHF. CDR3 bases: TGTGCCAGCACAGGGGTAGTCGGGGCTAATTCACCCCTCCACTTT. The gene calls are TRBV27 and TRBJ1-6; D is possibly TRBD1 (6 bases). From germline, CDR1 is MNHEY and CDR2 SMNVEV (reference sequence). The V gene lost 7 bases and the J gene lost 6 bases, with 16 bases spanning the gap. The CDR3 totals 15 residues.

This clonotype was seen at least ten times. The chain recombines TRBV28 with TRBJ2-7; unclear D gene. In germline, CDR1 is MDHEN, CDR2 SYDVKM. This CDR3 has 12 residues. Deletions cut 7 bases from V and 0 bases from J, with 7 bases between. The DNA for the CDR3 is TGTGCCAGCATGCCGAACTCCTACGAGCAGTACTTC. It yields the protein CASMPNSYEQYF.

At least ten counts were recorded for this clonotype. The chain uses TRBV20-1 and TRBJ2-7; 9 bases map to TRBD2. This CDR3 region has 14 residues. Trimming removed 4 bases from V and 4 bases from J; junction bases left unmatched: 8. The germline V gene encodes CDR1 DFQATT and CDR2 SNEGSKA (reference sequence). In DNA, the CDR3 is TGCAGTGCTATAAGTCCGGCGGGGGGGTACGAGCAGTACTTC. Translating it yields CSAISPAGGYEQYF.

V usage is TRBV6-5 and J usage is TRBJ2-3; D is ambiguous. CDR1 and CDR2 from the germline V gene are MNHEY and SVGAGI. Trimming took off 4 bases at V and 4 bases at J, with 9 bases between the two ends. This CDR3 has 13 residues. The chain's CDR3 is CASSSPLADTQYF. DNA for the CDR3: TGTGCCAGCAGTTCCCCCCTCGCAGATACGCAGTATTTT.

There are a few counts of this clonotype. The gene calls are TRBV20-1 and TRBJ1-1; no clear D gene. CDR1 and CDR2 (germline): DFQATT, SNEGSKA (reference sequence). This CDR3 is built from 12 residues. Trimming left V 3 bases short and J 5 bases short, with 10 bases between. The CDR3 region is CSARESKTEAFF. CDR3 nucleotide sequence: TGCAGTGCTAGGGAGAGTAAAACTGAAGCTTTCTTT.

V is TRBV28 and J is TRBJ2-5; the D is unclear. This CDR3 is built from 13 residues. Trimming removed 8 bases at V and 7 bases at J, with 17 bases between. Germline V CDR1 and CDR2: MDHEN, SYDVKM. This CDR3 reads CASGPKAAGTQYF. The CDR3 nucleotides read TGTGCCAGCGGTCCGAAGGCGGCCGGGACCCAGTACTTC.

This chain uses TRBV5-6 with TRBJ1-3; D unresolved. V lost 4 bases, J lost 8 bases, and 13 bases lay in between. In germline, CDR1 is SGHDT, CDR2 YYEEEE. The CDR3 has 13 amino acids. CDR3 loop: CASSTGYGDTIYF. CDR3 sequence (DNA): TGTGCCAGCAGCACCGGGTACGGAGACACCATATATTTT.